This section outlines one T cell receptor beta chain sequence together with its context. This sample was included in a study of T cells in Graves' hyperthyroidism and ophthalmopathy. About the study: Blood was drawn when the patient was first diagnosed and still untreated.

Diagnostic assessment was based on clinical symptoms, serum thyroxine and TRAb, thyroid ultrasound and orbital computed tomography. Researchers took RNA transcripts and amplified the TCR beta CDR3 regions from them. The HTBI primer set drove a first-round RT-PCR of the TCR CDR3. TCRdb reprocessed the multiplex PCR reads via MiXCR and lists one record per CDR3 protein. The sample comprises over 700,000 distinct CDR3 sequences, approximately 40% of which are singletons, and around a third rests with the top ten. The CDR3 contains 13 residues. The germline CDR1 and CDR2 sequences are KGHDR and SFDVKD. Trimming left V 6 bases short and J 4 bases short, with 11 bases between.

This clonotype was obtained from a woman aged 40 to 50 with Graves' hyperthyroidism. This sequence joins TRBV24-1 and TRBJ1-2; no clear D gene. The sequenced sample consisted of blood. The CDR3 protein is CATSLRDGYGYTF. The CDR3 coding sequence is TGTGCCACCAGTTTGAGGGATGGCTATGGCTACACCTTC.